Listed here is a single T cell receptor (beta chain). In its sample, this clone was seen a few times. This clone's antigen is unknown. Base qualities are not provided; no much larger clone lies one nucleotide away. Library method: the immunoSEQ multiplex PCR assay. TCRdb re-hosts the immuneACCESS table, in-frame sequences only. Its copies lack some clones; in the studies checked, an unresolved V gene accounts for under half of them, and the cause for the rest is not known. This sample gives tens of thousands of clones in total; under 95% of them show up just once. Of the sample, roughly 0.42% falls within the top ten clones. From a lookup of the germline V gene (reference sequence), CDR1 and CDR2 are SEHNR and FQNEAQ. The germline ends are 12 bases apart after V is trimmed by 1 base and J by 2 bases. The CDR3 contains 16 residues, cysteine and phenylalanine counted. The DNA shown is the 48-base CDR3, in frame from base 1.

This sample is part of a study of T cell changes during pregnancy in multiple sclerosis (dated by TCRdb to between 2018 and 2021). Study-level background: In women with multiple sclerosis, the researchers looked at how the T cell repertoire shifted as pregnancy progressed.

The sequence was obtained from a female donor with multiple sclerosis, enrolled in a pregnancy study. The chain links TRBV7-9 with TRBJ2-1; a tentative D match to TRBD1 spans 6 bases. Sequencing used CD4+ T cells from peripheral blood mononuclear cells, obtained after pregnancy. The base sequence is TGTGCCAGCAGCTTAGGGGGGCAGGGAGCCTACAATGAGCAGTTCTTC. Its translation reads: CASSLGGQGAYNEQFF.